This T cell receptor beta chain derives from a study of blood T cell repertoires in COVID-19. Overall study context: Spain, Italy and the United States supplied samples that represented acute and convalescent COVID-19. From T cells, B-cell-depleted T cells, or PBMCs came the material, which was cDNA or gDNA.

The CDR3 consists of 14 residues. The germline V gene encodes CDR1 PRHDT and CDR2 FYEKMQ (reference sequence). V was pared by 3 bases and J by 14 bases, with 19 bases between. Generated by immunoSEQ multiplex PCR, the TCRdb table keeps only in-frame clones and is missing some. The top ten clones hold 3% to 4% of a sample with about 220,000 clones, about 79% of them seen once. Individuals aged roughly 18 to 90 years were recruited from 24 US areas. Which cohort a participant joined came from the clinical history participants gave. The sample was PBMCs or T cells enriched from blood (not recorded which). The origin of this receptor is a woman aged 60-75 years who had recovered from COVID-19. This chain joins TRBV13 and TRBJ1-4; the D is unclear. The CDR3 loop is CASSFTTHRARLFF. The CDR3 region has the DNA TGTGCCAGCAGCTTTACTACCCACCGTGCGAGGCTGTTTTTT. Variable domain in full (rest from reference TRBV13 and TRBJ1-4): AAGVIQSPRHLIKEKRETATLKCYPIPRHDTVYWYQQGPGQDPQFLISFYEKMQSDKGSIPDRFSAQQFSDYHSELNMSSLELGDSALYFCASSFTTHRARLFFGSGTQLSVL.